This is a list of T cell receptor beta chains from one sample in a study of blood T cell repertoires in COVID-19. Libraries were prepared by immunoSEQ multiplex PCR; TCRdb keeps only in-frame clonotypes and omits some of them. The sample yields 84,000 or so clones, 70% to 90% seen once. Sequencing was carried out using peripheral blood. The receptors were gathered from a human donor in a cohort sampled during active COVID-19. Each CDR3 is given with its conserved first and last residue. Fields, in order: J gene, clone size, D gene, V gene, CDR3 DNA, CDR3 protein. D genes are given only for firm matches. Rows may omit the clone size; those that give it use once, few, many or a size class.

TRBJ2-7 - - TRBV7-9 TGTGCCAGCAGCTTAGAGCCAGGCAGAAGGAACGAGCAGTACTTC CASSLEPGRRNEQYF
TRBJ1-4 once TRBD1 TRBV19 TGTGCCCGAGGGACAGGGTACATGTCAAGGCATGAAAAACTGTTTTTT CARGTGYMSRHEKLFF
TRBJ2-2 - TRBD2 TRBV3-1/TRBV3-2 TGTGCCAGCAGCCAAGATGAGGCGGGGGGGGCCGCCGGGGAGCTGTTTTTT CASSQDEAGGAAGELFF
TRBJ2-1 - - TRBV21-1 TGTGCCAGCAGCAAGGCCCGTGAGGGCGCGGTGGCCAATGAGCAGTTCTTC CASSKAREGAVANEQFF
TRBJ2-5 - TRBD1 TRBV23-1 TGCGCCAGCAGTCAACCGGCCCGGACAGGGGAGTGGGAGACCCAGTACTTC CASSQPARTGEWETQYF
TRBJ1-1 - - TRBV3-1/TRBV3-2 TGTGCCAGCAGCACTTTAAGGGGGACTGAAGCTTTCTTT CASSTLRGTEAFF
TRBJ1-1 - - TRBV7-9 TGTGCCAGCAGCCCCCCCCCGGGGTGGGAGGGAGTTCGGAACACTGAAGCTTTCTTT CASSPPPGWEGVRNTEAFF
TRBJ2-1 - - TRBV6-2/TRBV6-3 TGTGCCAGCAGTTACTCTATACTAGATAATTGGCAGTTCTTC CASSYSILDNWQFF
TRBJ1-4 - - TRBV5-1 TGCGCCAGCAGCTTGGCAGGGGTCAATGAAAAACTGTTTTTT CASSLAGVNEKLFF
TRBJ2-7 - TRBD1 TRBV9 TGTGCCAGCAGCGTAGCTTATTCAGGGGGCTTCTACGAGCAGTACTTC CASSVAYSGGFYEQYF
TRBJ2-7 few TRBD1 TRBV5-4 TGTGCCAGCAGCCGCGGGACAGGGTCCTACGAGCAGTACTTC CASSRGTGSYEQYF
TRBJ1-1 - - TRBV18 TGTGCCAGCTCACCACAGGTAGGAGGGTCTAAGGCTGAAGCTTTCTTT CASSPQVGGSKAEAFF
TRBJ2-2 - TRBD2 TRBV5-5 TGTGCCAGCAGCCGGGGACTAGCGAGGGGCGGGGAGCTGTTTTTT CASSRGLARGGELFF
TRBJ2-2 - TRBD2 TRBV23-1 TGCGCCAGGAGATTACAGCGGGCTAGCGGGGGTTCGACCGGGGAGCTGTTTTTT CARRLQRASGGSTGELFF
TRBJ1-3 - - TRBV6-6 TGTGCCAGCAGTCTACCGGGCACCATATATTTT CASSLPGTIYF
TRBJ1-3 - - TRBV11-2 TGTGCCAGCAGCCCTCAGCGGACTGGAAACACCATATATTTT CASSPQRTGNTIYF
TRBJ2-3 - - TRBV15 TGTGCCACCAGCTCCCGGTCGGGGGCAGATACGCAGTATTTT CATSSRSGADTQYF
TRBJ1-3 - - TRBV11-1 TGTGCCAGCAGCCCATCCTCTGGAAACACCATATATTTT CASSPSSGNTIYF
TRBJ2-7 - TRBD1 TRBV7-2 TGTGCCAGCAGCTTTTGGACAGGTCCGCACGAGCAGTACTTC CASSFWTGPHEQYF
TRBJ1-1 - - TRBV7-3 TGTGCCAGCAGCTTAGTTCATCACACTGAAGCTTTCTTT CASSLVHHTEAFF
TRBJ2-3 - TRBD1 TRBV4-3 TGCGCCAGCAGCCAATTCCCAGGGGGAGTTGGCACAGATACGCAGTATTTT CASSQFPGGVGTDTQYF
TRBJ2-3 once - TRBV7-8 TGTGCCAGCAGCTTACCCCTATTAACAGATACGCAGTATTTT CASSLPLLTDTQYF
TRBJ1-5 - - TRBV3-1/TRBV3-2 TGTGCCAGCAGCCAAGGAGGGGGGGATCAGCCCCAGCATTTT CASSQGGGDQPQHF
TRBJ1-3 - - TRBV7-9 TGTGCCAGCAATACGGCCAGGGCTGGAAACACCATATATTTT CASNTARAGNTIYF
TRBJ1-2 - TRBD1 TRBV18 TGTGCCAGCTCCCCCCGGGACAGGGGGGCTTATGGCTACACCTTC CASSPRDRGAYGYTF
TRBJ2-7 - - TRBV28 TGTGCCAGCCTAGGTGATCGGGACAACTACGAGCAGTACTTC CASLGDRDNYEQYF